The clone carrying this T cell receptor beta chain was detected once. Other DNA sequences in the sample encode the same CDR3. This sample is drawn from a study of OX40 agonist ivuxolimab in advanced cancers. In the study overall: Dose-escalation patients suffered from hepatocellular carcinoma, melanoma, renal cell or head and neck cancer. Subjects had a mean age of around 60 years, with a range of about 20 to 85; more than 70% were male. Prior anti-PD-1, anti-PD-L1 or anti-CTLA-4 therapy was allowed; about 39% had some.

The V gene's germline CDR1 is SGHAT and CDR2 FQNNGV. V gave up 0 bases and J gave up 8 bases; unmatched junction bases: 3. This CDR3 is 16 amino acids long. Only in-frame clones appear in the TCRdb table, and some are missing; sequencing was by immunoSEQ multiplex PCR. The sample includes tens of thousands of clones, about 91% of them seen just once. The material was CD4+ or CD8+ T cells sorted from blood, obtained in a trial of the OX40 agonist ivuxolimab. The chain recombines TRBV11-2 with TRBJ2-1; 14 bases agree with TRBD2. This receptor was taken from an adult with an advanced solid tumor such as melanoma, head and neck, liver or kidney cancer. The CDR3 DNA follows: TGTGCCAGCAGCTTAGATGGGACTAGCGGGAGTGATGAGCAGTTCTTC. Residues: CASSLDGTSGSDEQFF.